This TCR beta chain derives from a study of CD8 T cells in ankylosing spondylitis. Study-wide points: According to the report, clones linked to the disease were significantly enriched in matched synovial fluid samples taken from ankylosing spondylitis patients. A TCR beta motif of 8 or 9 highly homologous variants appeared characteristic of ankylosing spondylitis blood.

Points on this clonotype: Its cognate antigen is unknown.

TCRdb reanalysed the 5' RACE reads using MiXCR and keeps one entry per CDR3 protein. The data show 700,000 to 850,000 distinct CDR3 sequences, approximately 12% seen once. The TCR sequence derives from a male donor with ankylosing spondylitis. Source material: blood, either unsorted or a sorted T cell fraction (not recorded which).

The CDR3 spells CASRVLAGGGNEQFF. The DNA for the CDR3 is TGCGCCAGCAGAGTTTTAGCGGGCGGCGGGAATGAGCAGTTCTTC. This chain connects TRBV5-1 to TRBJ2-1; 7 bases are shared with TRBD2. Trimming took 5 bases from V and 7 from J; bases not matched to a gene: 12. The germline V gene encodes CDR1 SGHRS and CDR2 YFSETQ. This CDR3 comprises 15 residues.